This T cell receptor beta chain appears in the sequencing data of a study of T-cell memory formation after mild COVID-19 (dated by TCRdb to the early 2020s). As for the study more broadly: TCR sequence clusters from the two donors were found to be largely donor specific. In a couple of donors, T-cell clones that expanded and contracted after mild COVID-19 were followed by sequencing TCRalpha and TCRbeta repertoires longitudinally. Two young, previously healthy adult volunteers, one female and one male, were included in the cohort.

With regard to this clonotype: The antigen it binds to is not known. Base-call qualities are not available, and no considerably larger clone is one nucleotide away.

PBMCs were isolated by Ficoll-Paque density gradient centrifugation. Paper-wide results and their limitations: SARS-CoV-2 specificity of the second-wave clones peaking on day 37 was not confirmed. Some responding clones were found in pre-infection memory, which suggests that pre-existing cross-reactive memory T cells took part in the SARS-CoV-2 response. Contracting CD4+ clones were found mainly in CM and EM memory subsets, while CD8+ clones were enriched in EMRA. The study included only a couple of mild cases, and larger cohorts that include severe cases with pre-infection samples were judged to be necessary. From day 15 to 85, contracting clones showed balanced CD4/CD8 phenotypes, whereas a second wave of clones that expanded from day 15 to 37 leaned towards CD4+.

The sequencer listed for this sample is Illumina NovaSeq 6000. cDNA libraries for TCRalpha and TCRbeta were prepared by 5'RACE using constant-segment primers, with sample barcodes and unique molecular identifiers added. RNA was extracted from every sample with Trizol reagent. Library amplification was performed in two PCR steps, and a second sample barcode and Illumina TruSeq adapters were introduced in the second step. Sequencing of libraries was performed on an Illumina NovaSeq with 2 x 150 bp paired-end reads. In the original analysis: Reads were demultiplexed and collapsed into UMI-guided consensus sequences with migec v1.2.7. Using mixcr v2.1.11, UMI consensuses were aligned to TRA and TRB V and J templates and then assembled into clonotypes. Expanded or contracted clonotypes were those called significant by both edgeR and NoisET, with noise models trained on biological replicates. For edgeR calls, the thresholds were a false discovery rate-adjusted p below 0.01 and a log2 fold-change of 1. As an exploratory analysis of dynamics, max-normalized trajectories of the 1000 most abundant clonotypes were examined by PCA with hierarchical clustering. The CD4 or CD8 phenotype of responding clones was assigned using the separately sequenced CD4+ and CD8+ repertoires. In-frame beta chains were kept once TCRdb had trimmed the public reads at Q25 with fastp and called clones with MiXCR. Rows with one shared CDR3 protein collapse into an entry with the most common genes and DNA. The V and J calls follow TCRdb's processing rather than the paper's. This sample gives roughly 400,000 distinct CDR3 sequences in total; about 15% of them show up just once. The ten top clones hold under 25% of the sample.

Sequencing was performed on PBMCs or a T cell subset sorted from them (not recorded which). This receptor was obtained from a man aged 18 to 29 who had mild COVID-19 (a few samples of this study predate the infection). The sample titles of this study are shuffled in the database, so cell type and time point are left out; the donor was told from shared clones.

The CDR3 is CASSLTTGANVLTF. The sequenced DNA: TGTGCCAGCAGTTTAACTACTGGGGCCAACGTCCTGACTTTC. This receptor chain uses TRBV28 and TRBJ2-6; there is no confident call for the D gene. As encoded in the germline V gene, CDR1 is MDHEN while CDR2 is SYDVKM. The CDR3 goes from the cysteine to the phenylalanine over 14 residues. CDR3 DNA is the only sequence kept; it has 42 bases, read in frame from the first base. Deletion took 2 bases off V and 2 bases off J, with a span of 4 bases between the germline ends.